These 18 T cell receptor beta chains originate from one sample sequenced in a study of low-dose radiotherapy and immunotherapy resistance in tumors. Over about 19 PCR cycles, TCRs were amplified from a constant-region primer and V-primer adapter. Each CDR3 protein is one row after TCRdb ran MiXCR on the reads. The sample holds around 57,000 distinct CDR3 sequences, roughly 31% seen once. The time point denotes: after trial treatment. Treatment denoted: LDRT plus nivolumab, ipilimumab, low-dose cyclophosphamide and aspirin (RACIN trial). The input for sequencing was PBMCs, taken after low-dose radiotherapy plus immunotherapy. The receptors were sampled from a male donor with rectosigmoid adenocarcinoma.

In its sample, this clonotype was seen many times. The CDR3 coding sequence is TGTGCCAGCAGGGGCGCCGGGACATCCTCCTACGAGCAGTACTTC. Translation gives CASRGAGTSSYEQYF. The chain couples TRBV7-9 to TRBJ2-7, with a weak D call TRBD1 (6 bases). The CDR3 contains 15 residues. In germline, CDR1 is SEHNR, CDR2 FQNEAQ (reference sequence). V lost 6 bases and J 0 bases, leaving 15 bases between the germline ends.

In regard to this clonotype: Mismatch with germline at one junction end may stem from a read error. As DNA, the CDR3 is TGTGCCAGCAGCCAAAACAGCATTCAGCCCCAGCATTTT. This sequence encodes CASSQNSIQPQHF. This rearrangement joins TRBV3-1 to TRBJ1-5; D is undetermined. The germline CDR1 and CDR2 sequences are LGHDT and YNNKEL (reference sequence). The CDR3 runs 13 residues.

The chain couples TRBV4-1 to TRBJ2-1; 9 positions match TRBD2. Per the germline V gene, CDR1 is MGHRA and CDR2 is YSYEKL. The CDR3 loop spans 16 amino acids. V lost 0 bases to trimming and J lost 5 bases; unmatched junction nucleotides: 5. As DNA, the CDR3 is TGCGCCAGCAGCCAAGAAGGCGGGGGGGCGAACAATGAGCAGTTCTTC. Its protein product is CASSQEGGGANNEQFF.

The chain couples TRBV6-1 to TRBJ1-5; D not certain. Germline V gene sequence: CDR1 MNHNS, CDR2 SASEGT. The CDR3 runs 13 residues. The ends were cut back, 6 bases at V and 4 bases at J, with 10 bases in the middle. In DNA form, the CDR3 reads TGTGCCAGCAGCCCGGTTGGGAATCAGCCCCAGCATTTT. It codes for CASSPVGNQPQHF.

The sample holds many counts of this clonotype. The rearrangement uses TRBV20-1 and TRBJ2-7; D ambiguous. Germline-derived CDR1 and CDR2 are DFQATT and SNEGSKA (reference sequence). Trimming stripped 5 bases from V and 3 bases from J, with 8 bases between. This CDR3 has 11 amino acids. The CDR3 DNA follows: TGCAGTGCTCTTGACATCTACGAGCAGTACTTC. Protein product: CSALDIYEQYF.

This clonotype was seen at least ten times. V and J are TRBV6-2 or TRBV6-3 and TRBJ1-1; 7 nucleotides align to TRBD1. V lost 6 bases, J lost 6 bases, and 10 bases stayed unmatched. This CDR3 is built from 14 residues. From germline, CDR1 is MNHEY and CDR2 SVGEGT. The CDR3 nucleotides read TGTGCCAGCAGGTCGACAGGGTACGTCGCTGAAGCTTTCTTT. Its translation: CASRSTGYVAEAFF.

The rearrangement uses TRBV7-9 and TRBJ1-1; no clear D gene. This CDR3 comprises 15 residues. CDR1 is SEHNR, CDR2 FQNEAQ, per germline (reference sequence). Trimming left V 4 bases short and J 8 bases short, with 20 bases between. The CDR3 spells CASSSPRPGKVEAFF. In DNA, the CDR3 is TGTGCCAGCAGCTCCCCTCGCCCGGGGAAGGTCGAAGCTTTCTTT.

With regard to this clonotype: With a far larger clone one base away, a read error is the likely cause. The chain uses TRBV9 and TRBJ2-7; possibly TRBD1 for D (5 bases). The germline CDR1 and CDR2 sequences are SGDLS and YYNGEE. The CDR3 length is 13 residues. Between the trimmed V and J ends, which lost 3 bases and 2 bases, there was a span of 9 bases. CDR3 in DNA: TGTGCCAGCAGCGACGACAGCCCCTACGAGCAGTACTTC. It translates to CASSDDSPYEQYF.

The V call is TRBV12-3 or TRBV12-4, the J call TRBJ2-7; D remains ambiguous. With 6 bases removed from V and 0 bases from J, the gap between germline ends came to 9 bases. The CDR3 length is 13 residues. The CDR3: CASSPIVSYEQYF. For the CDR3, the DNA is TGTGCCAGCAGCCCTATCGTCTCCTACGAGCAGTACTTC.

The CDR3 coding sequence is TGTGCCAGCAGTGAAGCCGTCAGGAGGGCTGAAGCTTTCTTT. Translated: CASSEAVRRAEAFF. V usage is TRBV6-1 and J usage is TRBJ1-1; D gene unclear. Trimming pared 0 bases from V and 6 bases from J, leaving 11 bases between. Germline CDR1 and CDR2: MNHNS and SASEGT. This CDR3 is 14 amino acids long.

This clonotype showed up many times. This rearrangement joins TRBV6-2 or TRBV6-3 to TRBJ2-2, with 8 bases aligning to TRBD2. The trim removed 6 bases at V and 3 bases at J, leaving 3 bases unmatched. Germline CDR1 MNHEY, CDR2 SVGEGT. CDR3 length: 14 amino acids. CDR3 sequence reads: CASSGGADTGELFF. The CDR3 DNA reads TGTGCCAGCAGCGGGGGGGCAGACACCGGGGAGCTGTTTTTT.

This clonotype was seen ten or more times. The chain has TRBV5-1 and TRBJ2-6; D is undetermined. Germline V CDR1 and CDR2: SGHRS, YFSETQ. CDR3 length equals 15 residues. V was clipped by 4 bases and J by 1 base, with 9 bases between them. CDR3 protein: CASSDGGSGANVLTF. In DNA, the CDR3 is TGCGCCAGCAGCGACGGTGGGTCTGGGGCCAACGTCCTGACTTTC.

The V call is TRBV19, the J call TRBJ2-5; 7 bases are a match to TRBD1. CDR1 is LNHDA and CDR2 is SQIVND in the germline V gene (reference sequence). The CDR3 has 13 residues. V was clipped by 6 bases and J by 2 bases; unmatched bases: 3. The CDR3 loop is CASRRTGQETQYF. CDR3 DNA sequence: TGTGCCAGTAGACGGACAGGTCAAGAGACCCAGTACTTC. The variable domain in full, completed from reference TRBV19 and TRBJ2-5, reads DGGITQSPKYLFRKEGQNVTLSCEQNLNHDAMYWYRQDPGQGLRLIYYSQIVNDFQKGDIAEGYSVSREKKESFPLTVTSAQKNPTAFYLCASRRTGQETQYFGPGTRLLVL.

The rearrangement joins TRBV6-6 to TRBJ2-7; D possibly corresponds to TRBD2 (6 bases). V dropped 4 bases and J dropped 0 bases, with 13 bases sitting between them. The CDR3 consists of 15 residues. Germline V gene sequence: CDR1 MNHNY, CDR2 SVGAGI (reference sequence). The CDR3 DNA follows: TGTGCCAGCAGTTCCCAGGCGGGGAGCTCCTACGAGCAGTACTTC. This encodes CASSSQAGSSYEQYF.

This clonotype showed up many times. This chain joins TRBV29-1 and TRBJ2-7, with D tentatively TRBD1 (5 bases). There are 13 residues in the CDR3. The V end was cut by 5 bases, the J end by 1 base, with 12 bases between. Germline CDR1 and CDR2: SQVTM and ANQGSEA. The CDR3 here is CSVSLGASYEQYF. The CDR3 bases are TGCAGCGTTTCTTTAGGGGCGTCCTACGAGCAGTACTTC.

This clonotype was recorded at least ten times. The chain couples TRBV7-2 to TRBJ2-7; 9 bases fit TRBD2. V was pared by 4 bases and J by 3 bases, with 4 bases of the junction left unmatched. This CDR3 is built from 14 residues. The germline CDR1 and CDR2 sequences are SGHTA and FQGNSA. CDR3 loop: CASSSSGNYYEQYF. In DNA form, the CDR3 reads TGTGCCAGCAGCTCTAGCGGGAACTACTACGAGCAGTACTTC.

This clonotype rates as medium-sized. The CDR3: CASSLGTPRDTQYF. In DNA form, the CDR3 reads TGTGCCAGCAGCTTGGGGACCCCTCGAGATACGCAGTATTTT. The chain is built from TRBV11-2 and TRBJ2-3; D assignment may be TRBD1 or TRBD2 (5 bases each). Trimming shortened V by 3 bases and J by 5 bases, and 12 bases separated the two germline ends. Germline V gene sequence: CDR1 SGHAT, CDR2 FQNNGV. The CDR3 has 14 residues.

This clonotype was observed at least ten times. The CDR3 sequence is CASSLGSVYYGYTF. Here the CDR3 DNA reads TGTGCCAGCAGTTTAGGCAGCGTCTACTATGGCTACACCTTC. The J gene is TRBJ1-2, the V gene TRBV12-3 or TRBV12-4, with unresolved D. Trimming left V 1 base short and J 3 bases short, with 9 bases between. The CDR3 has 14 residues.